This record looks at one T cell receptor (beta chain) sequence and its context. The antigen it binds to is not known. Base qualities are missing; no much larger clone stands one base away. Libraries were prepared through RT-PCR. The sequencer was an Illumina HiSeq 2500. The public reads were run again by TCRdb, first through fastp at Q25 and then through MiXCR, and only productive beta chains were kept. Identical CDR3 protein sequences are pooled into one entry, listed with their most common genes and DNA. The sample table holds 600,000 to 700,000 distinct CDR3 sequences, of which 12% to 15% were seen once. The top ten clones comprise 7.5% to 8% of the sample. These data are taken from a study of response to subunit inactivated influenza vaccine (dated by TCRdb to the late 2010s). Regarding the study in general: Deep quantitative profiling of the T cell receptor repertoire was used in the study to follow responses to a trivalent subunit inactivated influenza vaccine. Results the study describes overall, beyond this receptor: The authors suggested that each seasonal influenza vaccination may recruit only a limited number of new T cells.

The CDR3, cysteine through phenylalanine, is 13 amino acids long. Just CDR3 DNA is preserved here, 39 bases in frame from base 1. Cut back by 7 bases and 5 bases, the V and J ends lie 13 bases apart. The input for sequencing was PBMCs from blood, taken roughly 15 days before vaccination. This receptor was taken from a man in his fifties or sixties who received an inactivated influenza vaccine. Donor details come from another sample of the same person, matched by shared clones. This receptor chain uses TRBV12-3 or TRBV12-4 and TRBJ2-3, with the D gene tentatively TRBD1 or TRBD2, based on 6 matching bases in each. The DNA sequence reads TGTGCCAGCACCCTAAGGGGGGTAGATACGCAGTATTTT. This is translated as CASTLRGVDTQYF.